These T cell receptor beta chains were read from a single sample in a study of shared clonotypes between healthy human individuals. Some clones are missing from TCRdb's copy, which holds only in-frame ones; the method was immunoSEQ multiplex PCR. The table records millions of clones, roughly 91% of them present only once. Source material: naive CD8+ T cells from PBMCs. The receptors originated from a man younger than 35 in good health. Some clones in this sample may be carry-over from other donors' samples. Each CDR3 is given with its conserved first and last residue. Fields, in order: CDR3 DNA, CDR3 protein, V gene, clone size, CDR3 length, J gene, D gene. The D gene is left open where the match is weak. Clone size is not always given. Where it is, it says once, few, many or a class for expanded clones.

TGTGCCATCAGTGAGGGGGCGGACTATGGCTACACCTTC | CAISEGADYGYTF | TRBV10-3 | once | 13 | TRBJ1-2 | .
TGCGCCAGCAGCCACACGGGACTCCAAGAGACCCAGTACTTC | CASSHTGLQETQYF | TRBV4-1 | . | 14 | TRBJ2-5 | .
TGCGCCAGCAGCTTGGCGGTTTCCCACGCCTACGAGCAGTACTTC | CASSLAVSHAYEQYF | TRBV5-1 | . | 15 | TRBJ2-7 | .
TGTGCCAGCAGCTCGCGGGACAGGGGGGACTACGAGCAGTACTTC | CASSSRDRGDYEQYF | TRBV5-4 | . | 15 | TRBJ2-7 | TRBD1
TGTGCCAGCAGCTTAACGTCCGGAAACACCATATATTTT | CASSLTSGNTIYF | TRBV7-3 | . | 13 | TRBJ1-3 | .
TGTGCCAGCAGCTTAGCGGCGGGGAGCTCCTACAATGAGCAGTTCTTC | CASSLAAGSSYNEQFF | TRBV7-6 | . | 16 | TRBJ2-1 | .
TGCGCCAGCAGCATTTTTTGGACAGACAGAGGGAAAGCTTTCTTT | CASSIFWTDRGKAFF | TRBV4-3 | few | 15 | TRBJ1-1 | .
TGTGCCAGCAGCTCCCCCATTGAGCTAGCGGGAGGGCCGCTGTTTGAGCAGTTCTTC | CASSSPIELAGGPLFEQFF | TRBV7-9 | . | 19 | TRBJ2-1 | TRBD2
TGTGCCAGTAGGCTAGCGGGAGACTACGAGCAGTACTTC | CASRLAGDYEQYF | TRBV19 | . | 13 | TRBJ2-7 | TRBD2
TGTGCCAGCAGTCTCAAGACAGGGGGAAAGGTGGACTATGGCTACACCTTC | CASSLKTGGKVDYGYTF | TRBV28 | once | 17 | TRBJ1-2 | TRBD1
TGTGCCAGCAGTTACAGGGACTCCTACGAGCAGTACTTC | CASSYRDSYEQYF | TRBV28 | once | 13 | TRBJ2-7 | .
TGTGCCAGCAGTTTAACGTCGGCAGGGAACCTCTGGGTTCAAGCTTTCTTT | CASSLTSAGNLWVQAFF | TRBV28 | . | 17 | TRBJ1-1 | .
TGTGCCAGCAGTTTAGGGTCAGGCTCTATCTACGAGCAGTACTTC | CASSLGSGSIYEQYF | TRBV28 | . | 15 | TRBJ2-7 | .
TGTGCCAGCAGTTTACGGTATGGACTAGCGGGAGTGATTGAGCAAGATACGCAGTATTTT | CASSLRYGLAGVIEQDTQYF | TRBV27 | . | 20 | TRBJ2-3 | TRBD2
TGTGCCAGCACCAAGCATCTAGCGGGAAGCCAAGAGACCCAGTACTTC | CASTKHLAGSQETQYF | TRBV28 | . | 16 | TRBJ2-5 | TRBD2
TGTGCCAGCAGTGGATCACCGGGCCCGGGGAATCAGCCCCAGCATTTT | CASSGSPGPGNQPQHF | TRBV6-1 | . | 16 | TRBJ1-5 | .
TGTGCCAGCAGTTACACGACAGGGGGCCGCTTTAATACCAATGGCTACACCTTC | CASSYTTGGRFNTNGYTF | TRBV27 | . | 18 | TRBJ1-2 | TRBD1
TGTGCCAGCAGCGTAGAGGGGACTAGCGGATACAATGAGCAGTTCTTC | CASSVEGTSGYNEQFF | TRBV9 | . | 16 | TRBJ2-1 | TRBD2
TGCGCCAGCAGCCAAACCCTCGGGAAGACCCAGTACTTC | CASSQTLGKTQYF | TRBV4-1 | few | 13 | TRBJ2-5 | .
TGTGCCAGCAGTTTAAGAAACGGATTGGAGCCCCAGCATTTT | CASSLRNGLEPQHF | TRBV27 | . | 14 | TRBJ1-5 | .
TGTGCCAGCAGCCCCCGTGATACCCGCTATAAGCAGTACTTC | CASSPRDTRYKQYF | TRBV7-2 | . | 14 | TRBJ2-7 | .
TGTGCCAGCAGCTTAAGACAGGGCAACTACGAGCAGTACTTC | CASSLRQGNYEQYF | TRBV7-3 | . | 14 | TRBJ2-7 | TRBD1
TGTGCCAGTAGGGAGAGCCAGGCGGGCCAGCCCCAGCATTTT | CASRESQAGQPQHF | TRBV19 | once | 14 | TRBJ1-5 | .
TGTGCCAGCAGTTTATTGGGATCAATCTACGAGCAGTACTTC | CASSLLGSIYEQYF | TRBV27 | . | 14 | TRBJ2-7 | .
TGTGCCAGCAGTTGGACAGAAATGGAATTGGGGAGAGAGACCCAGTACTTC | CASSWTEMELGRETQYF | TRBV28 | . | 17 | TRBJ2-5 | .
TGTGCCAGTAGTACCGCGACGAGGGCAGGCGGCTGGCAAAACGAGCAGTACTTC | CASSTATRAGGWQNEQYF | TRBV19 | . | 18 | TRBJ2-7 | .
TGTGCCAGCAGATTAGAAGGAGGCCTAGCCGAGCAGTACTTC | CASRLEGGLAEQYF | TRBV7-9 | . | 14 | TRBJ2-7 | .